Listed below are T cell receptor beta chains from one sample, sequenced in a study of blood T cells in healthy people across ages. TCRdb ran MiXCR on the 5' RACE reads and lists one entry per CDR3 protein. The sample records hundreds of thousands of distinct CDR3 sequences, less than 25% being singletons. This sample was shared with a second study, whose subject was T cells of mothers and their children.

The sample comprised blood. These receptors all stem from a boy between 10 and 17 years old in good health. CDR3s include the opening cysteine and the closing phenylalanine or tryptophan. The order of the fields is J gene, clone size, V gene, D gene, CDR3 protein, CDR3 DNA. D genes are given only for firm matches. Clone size is shown for a subset of rows, as once, few, many or a class of expanded clone.

>TRBJ2-2|.|TRBV5-1|TRBD2
CASSSLAGGTGELFF
TGCGCCAGCAGCTCATTAGCGGGGGGCACCGGGGAGCTGTTTTTT
>TRBJ2-7|few|TRBV13|.
CASSFQSYEQYF
TGTGCCAGCAGCTTCCAGAGCTACGAGCAGTACTTC
>TRBJ1-2|.|TRBV7-2|TRBD1
CASSTRTGSGYGYTF
TGTGCCAGCAGCACCCGGACAGGGAGCGGATATGGCTACACCTTC
>TRBJ2-2|few|TRBV20-1|TRBD2
CSARASGRVVNTGELFF
TGCAGTGCCAGGGCTAGCGGGAGGGTAGTGAACACCGGGGAGCTGTTTTTT
>TRBJ2-7|few|TRBV7-2|.
CASRLGRDYEQYF
TGTGCCAGCAGACTGGGACGGGACTACGAGCAGTACTTC
>TRBJ2-1|.|TRBV6-2/TRBV6-3|TRBD2
CASSWASGNPSYNEQFF
TGTGCCAGCAGTTGGGCTAGCGGGAATCCTTCCTACAATGAGCAGTTCTTC
>TRBJ1-2|few|TRBV20-1|TRBD1
CSARDGGRTGYYTF
TGCAGTGCTAGAGATGGGGGGCGGACAGGCTACTACACCTTC
>TRBJ1-5|.|TRBV12-3/TRBV12-4|TRBD1
CASSLGQGADPQHF
TGTGCCAGCAGTTTAGGACAGGGGGCAGACCCCCAGCATTTT
>TRBJ1-4|few|TRBV7-9|.
CASSLGDTWGEKLFF
TGTGCCAGCAGCTTAGGGGACACGTGGGGTGAAAAACTGTTTTTT
>TRBJ2-3|.|TRBV12-3/TRBV12-4|.
CASSSRGRDTQYF
TGTGCCAGCAGTTCAAGGGGGAGAGATACGCAGTATTTT
>TRBJ1-1|.|TRBV7-9|.
CASSTIPRQGNTEAFF
TGTGCCAGCAGCACCATCCCCCGCCAGGGGAACACTGAAGCTTTCTTT
>TRBJ2-1|.|TRBV7-9|TRBD2
CASMPGLAGNEQFF
TGTGCCAGCATGCCGGGACTAGCGGGCAATGAGCAGTTCTTC
>TRBJ2-7|few|TRBV20-1|.
CSARDRGTLMKVNEQYF
TGCAGTGCTAGAGATCGGGGGACCCTTATGAAAGTGAACGAGCAGTACTTC
>TRBJ2-1|.|TRBV7-2|.
CASSFYGGTIYNEQFF
TGTGCCAGCAGCTTCTATGGGGGGACGATCTACAATGAGCAGTTCTTC
>TRBJ1-1|.|TRBV6-5|.
CASSSLVGTEAFF
TGTGCCAGCAGTTCTTTGGTCGGAACTGAAGCTTTCTTT
>TRBJ2-1|.|TRBV6-5|.
CASSARGFDEQFF
TGTGCCAGCAGTGCCCGGGGGTTCGATGAGCAGTTCTTC
>TRBJ2-1|few|TRBV29-1|.
CSVESLDIRSPRKQFF
TGCAGCGTTGAATCGCTGGACATCCGAAGCCCGCGAAAGCAGTTCTTC
>TRBJ1-2|.|TRBV6-5|.
CATRGQGRFYGYTF
TGTGCCACAAGGGGTCAGGGCCGCTTTTATGGCTACACCTTC
>TRBJ1-3|.|TRBV9|.
CASSVTKTGNTIYF
TGTGCCAGCAGCGTGACTAAAACGGGAAACACCATATATTTT
>TRBJ1-2|.|TRBV20-1|.
CSAPEGGPYGYTF
TGCAGTGCTCCAGAGGGGGGACCCTATGGCTACACCTTC
>TRBJ2-2|.|TRBV28|TRBD1
CASGQGTSTPGELFF
TGTGCCAGCGGACAGGGAACTTCAACGCCCGGGGAGCTGTTTTTT
>TRBJ1-2|few|TRBV4-3|.
CASSQRGGDGYTF
TGCGCCAGCAGCCAAAGGGGAGGTGATGGCTACACCTTC
>TRBJ2-3|few|TRBV4-3|.
CASSQYTADGTDTQYF
TGCGCCAGCAGCCAATACACCGCGGACGGCACAGATACGCAGTATTTT
>TRBJ2-7|many|TRBV5-1|TRBD1
CASSLGQGADEQYF
TGCGCCAGCAGCTTGGGACAGGGGGCTGACGAGCAGTACTTC
>TRBJ2-7|many|TRBV7-2|.
CASSLDRGPYEQYF
TGTGCCAGCAGCTTAGACCGCGGGCCCTACGAGCAGTACTTC
>TRBJ2-6|.|TRBV20-1|.
CSVRGPGANVLTF
TGCAGTGTACGGGGGCCTGGGGCCAACGTCCTGACTTTC
>TRBJ1-1|many|TRBV7-6|.
CASSLAGVAEAFF
TGTGCCAGCAGCTTAGCAGGGGTCGCTGAAGCTTTCTTT
>TRBJ1-1|.|TRBV6-1|TRBD1
CASAFTGATANTEAFF
TGTGCCAGCGCCTTCACAGGGGCAACCGCGAACACTGAAGCTTTCTTT
>TRBJ2-2|few|TRBV29-1|TRBD2
CSVEDPGGVAGELFF
TGCAGCGTTGAAGATCCGGGAGGGGTGGCCGGGGAGCTGTTTTTT
>TRBJ2-7|.|TRBV5-1|TRBD1
CASTRGLEQYF
TGCGCCAGCACGAGGGGGCTCGAGCAGTACTTC
>TRBJ2-3|.|TRBV28|.
CASSFIGGLTDTQYF
TGTGCCAGCAGTTTTATTGGGGGGCTCACAGATACGCAGTATTTT
>TRBJ2-7|few|TRBV2|TRBD1
CASSSGTGGTYEQYF
TGTGCCAGCAGCTCCGGGACAGGGGGCACCTACGAGCAGTACTTC
>TRBJ2-2|few|TRBV6-2/TRBV6-3|.
CASSGWETRRTGELFF
TGTGCCAGCAGCGGATGGGAGACTAGGAGGACCGGGGAGCTGTTTTTT
>TRBJ2-5|.|TRBV7-9|.
CASSLNRRTQETQYF
TGTGCCAGCAGCTTAAACAGACGAACCCAAGAGACCCAGTACTTC
>TRBJ1-4|.|TRBV9|.
CASSGASGDEDNEKLFF
TGTGCCAGCAGCGGAGCGTCGGGAGATGAAGATAATGAAAAACTGTTTTTT
>TRBJ1-1|few|TRBV4-1|.
CASSQLRDTEAFF
TGCGCCAGCAGCCAACTACGAGACACTGAAGCTTTCTTT
>TRBJ1-1|few|TRBV11-2|.
CASSSLPGDTEAFF
TGTGCCAGCAGCTCCCTCCCGGGGGACACTGAAGCTTTCTTT
>TRBJ1-4|.|TRBV5-6|TRBD1
CASSPGTALEKLFF
TGTGCCAGCAGCCCCGGGACAGCGCTTGAAAAACTGTTTTTT
>TRBJ1-2|.|TRBV7-2|.
CASSLVSDYGYTF
TGTGCCAGCAGTCTAGTTAGCGACTATGGCTACACCTTC
>TRBJ2-1|few|TRBV20-1|TRBD2
CSARLAGVGTYNEQFF
TGCAGTGCTAGACTAGCGGGAGTTGGGACCTACAATGAGCAGTTCTTC
>TRBJ2-7|.|TRBV7-2|.
CASSSTVLSSYEQYF
TGTGCCAGCAGCTCCACAGTGCTGAGCTCCTACGAGCAGTACTTC
>TRBJ2-4|.|TRBV4-1|TRBD2
CASSQEGAGDIQYF
TGCGCCAGCAGCCAAGAAGGAGCGGGAGACATTCAGTACTTC
>TRBJ1-2|.|TRBV29-1|TRBD1
CSAIAGQGSCTF
TGCAGCGCAATCGCGGGACAGGGGTCTTGCACCTTC
>TRBJ1-4|.|TRBV5-1|.
CASSTGHGNEKPFF
TGCGCCAGCAGCACCGGACACGGCAATGAAAAACCGTTTTTT
>TRBJ2-3|.|TRBV5-1|.
CASSRSTNSGTDTQYF
TGCGCCAGCAGCCGTAGTACTAACAGCGGCACAGATACGCAGTATTTT
>TRBJ2-5|few|TRBV3-1|.
CARRAAYQETQYF
TGTGCCAGACGGGCGGCTTACCAAGAGACCCAGTACTTC
>TRBJ1-2|once|TRBV7-9|.
CASSSSDTYYGYTF
TGTGCCAGCAGCTCATCGGACACCTACTATGGCTACACCTTC
>TRBJ1-4|few|TRBV18|TRBD1
CASSPATRGTTNEKLFF
TGTGCCAGCTCACCGGCGACCAGGGGGACAACTAATGAAAAACTGTTTTTT
>TRBJ2-3|.|TRBV12-3/TRBV12-4|TRBD2
CASTPGLTQYF
TGTGCCAGCACCCCGGGACTAACGCAGTATTTT
>TRBJ1-1|.|TRBV2|.
CASSGDYTEAFF
TGTGCCAGCAGTGGAGATTACACTGAAGCTTTCTTT
>TRBJ2-5|.|TRBV29-1|TRBD2
CSVVRTSGQETQYF
TGCAGCGTTGTTAGGACTAGCGGTCAAGAGACCCAGTACTTC
>TRBJ2-1|few|TRBV28|.
CASSFRDLLEQFF
TGTGCCAGCAGTTTTAGGGACTTATTAGAGCAGTTCTTC